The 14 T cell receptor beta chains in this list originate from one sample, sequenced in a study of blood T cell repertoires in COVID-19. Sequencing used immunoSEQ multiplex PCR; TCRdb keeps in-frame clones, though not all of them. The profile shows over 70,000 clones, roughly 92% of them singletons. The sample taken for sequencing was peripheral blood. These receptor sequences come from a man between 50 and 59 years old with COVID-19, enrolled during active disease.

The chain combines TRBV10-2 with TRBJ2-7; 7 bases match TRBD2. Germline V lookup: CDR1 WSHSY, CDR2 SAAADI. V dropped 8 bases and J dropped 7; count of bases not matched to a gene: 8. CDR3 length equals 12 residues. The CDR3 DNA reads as TGCGCCAGCCGCGTGGCAGCGGGGGAGCAGTACTTC. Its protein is CASRVAAGEQYF.

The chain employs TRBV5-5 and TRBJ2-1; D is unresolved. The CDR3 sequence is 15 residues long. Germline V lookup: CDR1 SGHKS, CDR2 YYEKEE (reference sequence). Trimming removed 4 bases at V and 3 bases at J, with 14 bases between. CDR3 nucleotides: TGTGCCAGCAGCCCGAATTCAGTTGGCTACAATGAGCAGTTCTTC. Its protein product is CASSPNSVGYNEQFF.

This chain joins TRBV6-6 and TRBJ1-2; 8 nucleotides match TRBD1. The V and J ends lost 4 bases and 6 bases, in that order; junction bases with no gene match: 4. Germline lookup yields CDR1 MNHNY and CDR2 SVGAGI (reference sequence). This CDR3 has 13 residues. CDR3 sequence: CASSSGQGNGYTF. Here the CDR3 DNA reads TGTGCCAGCAGTTCCGGACAGGGCAATGGCTACACCTTC.

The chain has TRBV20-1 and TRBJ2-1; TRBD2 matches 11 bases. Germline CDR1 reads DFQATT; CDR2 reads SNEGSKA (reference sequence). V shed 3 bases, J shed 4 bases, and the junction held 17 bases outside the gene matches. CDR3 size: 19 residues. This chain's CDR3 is CSASGITSGSTGAYNEQFF. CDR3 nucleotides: TGCAGTGCTAGTGGGATCACTAGCGGGAGCACTGGGGCATACAATGAGCAGTTCTTC.

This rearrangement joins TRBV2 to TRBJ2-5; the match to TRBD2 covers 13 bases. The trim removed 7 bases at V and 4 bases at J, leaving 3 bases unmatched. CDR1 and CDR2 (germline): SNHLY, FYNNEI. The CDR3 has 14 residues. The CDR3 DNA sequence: TGTGCCAGCACCCGACTAGCGGGAGGAGAGACCCAGTACTTC. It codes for CASTRLAGGETQYF.

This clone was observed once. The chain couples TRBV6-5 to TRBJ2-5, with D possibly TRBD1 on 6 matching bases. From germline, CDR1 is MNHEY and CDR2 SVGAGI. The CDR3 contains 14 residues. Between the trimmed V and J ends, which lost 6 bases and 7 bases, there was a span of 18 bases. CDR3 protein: CASSRSTGGGTQYF. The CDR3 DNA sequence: TGTGCCAGCAGCCGATCGACAGGTGGTGGGACCCAGTACTTC.

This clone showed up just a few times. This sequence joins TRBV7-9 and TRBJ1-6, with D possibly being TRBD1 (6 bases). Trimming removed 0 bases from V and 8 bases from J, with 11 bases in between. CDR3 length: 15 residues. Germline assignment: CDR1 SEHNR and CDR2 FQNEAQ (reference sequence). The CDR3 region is CASSLALGGDSPLHF. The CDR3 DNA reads TGTGCCAGCAGCTTAGCGCTAGGGGGTGATTCACCCCTCCACTTT.

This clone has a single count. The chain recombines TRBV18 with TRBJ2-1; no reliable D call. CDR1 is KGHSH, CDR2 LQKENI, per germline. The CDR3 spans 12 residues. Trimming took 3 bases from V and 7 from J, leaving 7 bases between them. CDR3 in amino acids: CASSPARNEQFF. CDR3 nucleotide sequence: TGTGCCAGCTCACCCGCCAGGAATGAGCAGTTCTTC.

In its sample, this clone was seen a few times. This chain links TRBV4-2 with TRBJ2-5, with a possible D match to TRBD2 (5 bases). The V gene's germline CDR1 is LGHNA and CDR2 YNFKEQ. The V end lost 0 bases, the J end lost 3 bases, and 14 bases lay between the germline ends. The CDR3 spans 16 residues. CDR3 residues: CASSQDFPGREETQYF. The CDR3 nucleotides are TGTGCCAGCAGCCAAGATTTTCCGGGAAGGGAAGAGACCCAGTACTTC.

The CDR3 region is CASSSQSANQPQHF. The DNA of the CDR3 is TGTGCCAGCAGTTCACAGTCCGCGAATCAGCCCCAGCATTTT. V and J are TRBV27 and TRBJ1-5, with D unresolved. V was pared by 4 bases and J by 4 bases, with 11 bases between. The CDR3 consists of 14 residues. Germline CDR1 reads MNHEY; CDR2 reads SMNVEV (reference sequence).

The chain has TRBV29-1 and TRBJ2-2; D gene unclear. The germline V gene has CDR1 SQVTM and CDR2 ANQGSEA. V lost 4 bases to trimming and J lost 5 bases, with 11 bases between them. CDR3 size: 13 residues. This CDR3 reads CSVARGGTGELFF. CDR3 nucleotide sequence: TGCAGCGTTGCCCGAGGCGGTACCGGGGAGCTGTTTTTT.

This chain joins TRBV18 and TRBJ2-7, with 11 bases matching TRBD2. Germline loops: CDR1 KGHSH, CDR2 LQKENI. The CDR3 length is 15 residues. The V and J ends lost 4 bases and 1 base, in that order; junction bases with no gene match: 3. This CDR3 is CASSLLAGESYEQYV. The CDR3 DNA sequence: TGTGCCAGCTCACTACTAGCGGGAGAGTCCTACGAGCAGTACGTC.

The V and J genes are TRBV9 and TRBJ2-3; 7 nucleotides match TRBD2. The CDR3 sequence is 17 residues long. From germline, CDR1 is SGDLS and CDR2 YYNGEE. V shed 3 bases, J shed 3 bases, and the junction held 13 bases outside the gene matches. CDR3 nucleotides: TGTGCCAGCAGCGCAGTTGGAGGCAGCGGGGTTACAGATACGCAGTATTTT. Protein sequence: CASSAVGGSGVTDTQYF.

The CDR3 DNA is TGTGCCAGCAGCTTAGAACCAGCGGGAGGATACGAGCAGTACTTC. It translates to CASSLEPAGGYEQYF. V and J are TRBV11-2 and TRBJ2-7, with 9 bases identical to TRBD2. The germline gives CDR1 SGHAT, CDR2 FQNNGV. After removal of 0 bases from V and 4 bases from J, the junction contained 4 bases not matched to a gene. CDR3 length equals 15 residues.